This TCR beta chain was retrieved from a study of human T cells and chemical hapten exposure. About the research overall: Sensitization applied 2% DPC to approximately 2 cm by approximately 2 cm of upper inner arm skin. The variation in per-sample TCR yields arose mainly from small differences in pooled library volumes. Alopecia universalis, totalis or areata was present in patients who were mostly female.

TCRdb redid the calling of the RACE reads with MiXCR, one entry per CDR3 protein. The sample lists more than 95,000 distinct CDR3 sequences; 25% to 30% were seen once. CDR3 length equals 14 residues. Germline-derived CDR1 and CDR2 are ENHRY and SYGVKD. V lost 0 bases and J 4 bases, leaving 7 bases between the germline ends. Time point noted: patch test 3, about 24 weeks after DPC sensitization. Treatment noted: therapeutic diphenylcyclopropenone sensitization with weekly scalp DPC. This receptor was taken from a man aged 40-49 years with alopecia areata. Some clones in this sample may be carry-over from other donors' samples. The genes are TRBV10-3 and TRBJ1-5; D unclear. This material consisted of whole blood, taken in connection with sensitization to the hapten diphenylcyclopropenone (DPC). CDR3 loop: CAISESASNQPQHF. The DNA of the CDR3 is TGTGCCATCAGTGAGTCGGCCTCAAATCAGCCCCAGCATTTT.